Below, 17 T cell receptor beta chains from the same sample are listed, as sequenced in a study of T cell responses to AZD1222 COVID-19 vaccine. The repertoire was sequenced with immunoSEQ multiplex PCR; TCRdb's copy has only in-frame clones and lacks some. The profile shows more than 11,000 clones, under 85% of them singletons. The sample consisted of peripheral blood, taken 28 days after the second AZD1222 dose. Source of these receptors: an adult who received the AZD1222 COVID-19 vaccine.

The V and J genes are TRBV6-5 and TRBJ1-3; D may be TRBD1 (5 bases). Germline V gives CDR1 MNHEY, CDR2 SVGAGI. The CDR3 consists of 13 residues. V lost 8 bases and J lost 4, with 12 bases in between. Here the CDR3 reads CASQTVLGNTIYF. In DNA form, the CDR3 reads TGTGCCAGCCAGACAGTGTTAGGAAACACCATATATTTT.

DNA of the CDR3: TGTGCCAGTAGTCTCATTCTCAGGGGGTTCCCTGGAAACACCATATATTTT. Translating gives CASSLILRGFPGNTIYF. The chain combines TRBV19 with TRBJ1-3; 7 positions match TRBD1. Unmatched junction bases numbered 12, after V lost 5 bases and J lost 2 bases. Germline-derived CDR1 and CDR2 are LNHDA and SQIVND (reference sequence). This CDR3 contains 17 residues.

This chain joins TRBV5-6 and TRBJ1-1; D is undetermined. Germline-derived CDR1 and CDR2 are SGHDT and YYEEEE. This CDR3 has 13 amino acids. Trimming shortened V by 0 bases and J by 0 bases, and 3 bases separated the two germline ends. The CDR3 protein is CASSLGMNTEAFF. In DNA, the CDR3 is TGTGCCAGCAGCTTGGGGATGAACACTGAAGCTTTCTTT.

J is TRBJ2-1 and V is TRBV19; TRBD2 might be the D (5 bases). The CDR3 extends over 15 amino acids. Germline CDR1 reads LNHDA; CDR2 reads SQIVND (reference sequence). Deletions cut 7 bases from V and 2 bases from J, with 15 bases between. The chain's CDR3 is CASTPLTGTYNEQFF. In nucleotides, the CDR3 is TGTGCCAGTACCCCACTAACCGGGACCTACAATGAGCAGTTCTTC.

This chain uses TRBV28 with TRBJ2-7, with D tentatively TRBD2 (6 bases). This CDR3 contains 22 residues. Looked up from germline, CDR1 is MDHEN and CDR2 is SYDVKM. Trimming cost V 5 bases and J 0 bases, with 35 bases left between them. In nucleotides, the CDR3 is TGTGCCAGCAGTACCTTACGGGGGACTCCGCTATATAATGAAGGGTTCTCCTACGAGCAGTACTTC. Translating gives CASSTLRGTPLYNEGFSYEQYF.

This chain connects TRBV12-3 or TRBV12-4 to TRBJ1-1, with a possible D match to TRBD1 (5 bases). The CDR3 consists of 13 residues. The germline V and J ends were trimmed by 3 bases and 6 bases, with 11 bases remaining between them. The CDR3 region is CASSFLGGAEAFF. The CDR3 DNA follows: TGTGCCAGCAGTTTTCTGGGGGGTGCTGAAGCTTTCTTT.

The genes are TRBV29-1 and TRBJ2-5, with D possibly matching TRBD1 (5 bases). Germline assignment: CDR1 SQVTM and CDR2 ANQGSEA. V was trimmed by 3 bases and J by 6 bases, leaving 17 bases between them. The CDR3 is 14 amino acids. CDR3 region: CSVDLTGDWQTQYF. Written as DNA, the CDR3 is TGCAGCGTTGACCTCACAGGAGACTGGCAGACCCAGTACTTC.

CDR3 bases: TGCGCCAGCACCGCGACAGGGGGGGCTAACTATGGCTACACCTTC. Translated: CASTATGGANYGYTF. The J gene is TRBJ1-2, the V gene TRBV5-1; TRBD1 aligns across 9 bases. Germline V gives CDR1 SGHRS, CDR2 YFSETQ. The CDR3 is made up of 15 amino acids. V gave up 6 bases and J gave up 0 bases; unmatched junction bases: 6.

The V call is TRBV30, the J call TRBJ1-1; no definite D call. Germline CDR1 reads GTSNPN; CDR2 reads SVGIG (reference sequence). The CDR3 totals 12 residues. Trimming stripped 3 bases from V and 8 bases from J, with 13 bases between. CDR3 in amino acids: CAWRGYVAEAFF. CDR3 coding DNA: TGTGCCTGGAGAGGCTACGTGGCAGAAGCTTTCTTT. The complete variable domain, with remaining parts taken from reference TRBV30 and TRBJ1-1, reads SQTIHQWPATLVQPVGSPLSLECTVEGTSNPNLYWYRQAAGRGLQLLFYSVGIGQISSEVPQNLSASRPQDRQFILSSKKLLLSDSGFYLCAWRGYVAEAFFGQGTRLTVV.

The chain has TRBV7-9 and TRBJ2-5; 10 bases match TRBD1. J lost 5 bases, V lost 0 bases, and 6 bases had no gene match. Germline V lookup: CDR1 SEHNR, CDR2 FQNEAQ (reference sequence). The CDR3 loop spans 16 amino acids. The CDR3 DNA reads as TGTGCCAGCAGCTTAGCGAGGGACAGGGGCCGGGAGACCCAGTACTTC. Its protein is CASSLARDRGRETQYF.

The chain recombines TRBV6-2 or TRBV6-3 with TRBJ1-2; D remains unclear. Trimming stripped 5 bases from V and 8 bases from J, with 18 bases between. Germline V gives CDR1 MNHEY, CDR2 SVGEGT. This CDR3 comprises 14 residues. In nucleotides, the CDR3 is TGTGCCAGCAGTCCCCCTCCCGGGTTCGGCGGCTACACCTTC. It is translated as CASSPPPGFGGYTF.

The chain combines TRBV29-1 with TRBJ2-7; perhaps D is TRBD1 or TRBD2 (5 bases each). Trimming shortened V by 4 bases and J by 7 bases, and 14 bases separated the two germline ends. From germline, CDR1 is SQVTM and CDR2 ANQGSEA. The CDR3 covers 12 residues. CDR3 in amino acids: CSVGAGTGEQYF. For the CDR3, the DNA is TGCAGCGTTGGGGCAGGGACGGGGGAGCAGTACTTC.

The gene calls are TRBV28 and TRBJ1-2; D is uncertain. The CDR3 consists of 15 residues. CDR1 MDHEN and CDR2 SYDVKM come from the germline V gene. Trimming removed 3 bases at V and 8 bases at J, with 19 bases between. Here the CDR3 reads CASSLGTWTVLGYTF. CDR3 nucleotide sequence: TGTGCCAGCAGTTTGGGAACTTGGACGGTCCTGGGCTACACCTTC.

This clone occurred once. The V call is TRBV29-1, the J call TRBJ1-1, with D perhaps matching TRBD1 (6 bases). The germline V and J ends were trimmed by 5 bases and 3 bases, with 13 bases remaining between them. The germline V gene has CDR1 SQVTM and CDR2 ANQGSEA. The CDR3 has 13 residues. This CDR3 reads CSVFGQGHTEAFF. The CDR3 region has the DNA TGCAGCGTTTTCGGCCAGGGGCACACTGAAGCTTTCTTT.

The chain is built from TRBV30 and TRBJ1-4, with D possibly being TRBD1 (5 bases). Trimming removed 1 base from V and 7 bases from J, with 16 bases in between. This CDR3 spans 15 amino acids. CDR1 GTSNPN and CDR2 SVGIG come from the germline V gene (reference sequence). CDR3 amino acids: CAWSAGWGRGEKLFF. CDR3 nucleotides: TGTGCCTGGAGTGCGGGTTGGGGGAGGGGTGAAAAACTGTTTTTT. Based on the CDR3 plus reference TRBV30 and TRBJ1-4, the full variable domain is SQTIHQWPATLVQPVGSPLSLECTVEGTSNPNLYWYRQAAGRGLQLLFYSVGIGQISSEVPQNLSASRPQDRQFILSSKKLLLSDSGFYLCAWSAGWGRGEKLFFGSGTQLSVL.

This sequence joins TRBV6-6 and TRBJ2-2; D ambiguous. The CDR3 totals 15 residues. Per the germline V gene, CDR1 is MNHNY and CDR2 is SVGAGI (reference sequence). Trimming removed 6 bases at V and 6 bases at J, with 17 bases between. The CDR3 DNA reads TGTGCCAGCAGCCCACAGTTGGCAGGTCCCGGGGAGCTGTTTTTT. Its protein is CASSPQLAGPGELFF.

The V call is TRBV2, the J call TRBJ1-3; a weak D match, TRBD1 (5 bases). Deletions cut 0 bases from V and 8 bases from J, with 5 bases between. The CDR3 covers 12 residues. From germline, CDR1 is SNHLY and CDR2 FYNNEI. The CDR3 DNA sequence: TGTGCCAGCAGTGAAGCGGGGCACACCATATATTTT. The encoded protein is CASSEAGHTIYF.